What follows are 18 T cell receptor beta chains derived from one specimen sequenced in a study of cytomegalovirus exposure and HLA in healthy donors. PCR primers comprised 60 Vbeta and 13 Jbeta primers. The assay was immunoSEQ multiplex PCR, and TCRdb's table has in-frame clones only and misses some. The sample has tens of thousands of clones, over 70% seen once. The sequencing sample was made of PBMCs. These receptors were collected from a man in his 60s in good health and CMV-seronegative.

The rearrangement joins TRBV18 to TRBJ2-7; a possible D gene is TRBD1 (6 bases). Germline V gene lookup returns CDR1 KGHSH and CDR2 LQKENI. The CDR3 runs to 12 residues. V was trimmed by 6 bases and J by 5 bases, leaving 11 bases between them. The CDR3 loop reads CASSQGRDEQYF. The CDR3 DNA reads TGTGCCAGCTCCCAGGGGCGGGACGAGCAGTACTTC.

The rearrangement joins TRBV7-2 to TRBJ2-7; no clear D gene. V was trimmed by 4 bases and J by 6 bases, leaving 16 bases between them. The CDR3 contains 14 residues. The germline V gene encodes CDR1 SGHTA and CDR2 FQGNSA. The CDR3, as DNA: TGTGCCAGCAGCTCGCCATCTAGTGTCTCCGAGCAGTACTTC. This gives the protein CASSSPSSVSEQYF. Full variable domain (outside the CDR3, taken from reference TRBV7-2 and TRBJ2-7): GAGVSQSPSNKVTEKGKDVELRCDPISGHTALYWYRQSLGQGLEFLIYFQGNSAPDKSGLPSDRFSAERTGGSVSTLTIQRTQQEDSAVYLCASSSPSSVSEQYFGPGTRLTVT.

The V call is TRBV11-2, the J call TRBJ2-1; TRBD2 aligns across 8 bases. CDR3 length: 15 residues. V lost 4 bases, J lost 8 bases, and 10 bases stayed unmatched. The V gene's germline CDR1 is SGHAT and CDR2 FQNNGV. The CDR3 DNA reads as TGTGCCAGCAGCTGGCGTCGGGGGGGGTCTCATGAGCAGTTCTTC. Its protein product is CASSWRRGGSHEQFF.

Written as DNA, the CDR3 is TGTGCCATCAGTGAGAGGGGTCGGTACGAGCAGTACTTC. It is translated as CAISERGRYEQYF. The chain recombines TRBV10-3 with TRBJ2-5; D is perhaps TRBD1 (5 bases). The DNA end is a closer match to TRBJ2-7, so the J assignment may be wrong. This CDR3 is built from 13 residues. CDR1 is ENHRY and CDR2 is SYGVKD in the germline V gene.

The chain couples TRBV6-5 to TRBJ2-3; the D gene is possibly TRBD2 (6 bases). Trimming cost V 5 bases and J 3 bases, with 9 bases left between them. Germline V gene data show CDR1 as MNHEY and CDR2 as SVGAGI. There are 13 residues in the CDR3. CDR3 in amino acids: CASSPGRTDTQYF. DNA of the CDR3: TGTGCCAGCAGTCCCGGGAGAACAGATACGCAGTATTTT.

J is TRBJ1-2 and V is TRBV5-1, with TRBD1 matching 7 bases. Germline CDR1 SGHRS, CDR2 YFSETQ. The CDR3 has 13 amino acids. V lost 4 bases to trimming and J lost 6 bases; unmatched junction nucleotides: 6. CDR3 amino acids: CASSPGQVDGYTF. The DNA of the CDR3 is TGCGCCAGCAGCCCCGGACAGGTTGATGGCTACACCTTC.

There are a few counts of this clone. The chain couples TRBV5-8 to TRBJ2-1, with D unresolved. The V end was cut by 0 bases, the J end by 11 bases, with 9 bases between. This CDR3 is 12 amino acids long. The germline CDR1 and CDR2 sequences are SGHTS and YDEGEE. The CDR3 coding sequence is TGTGCCAGCAGCTTGGGGGCCTCGCAGCAGTTCTTC. This sequence encodes CASSLGASQQFF.

This clone showed up just a few times. The genes are TRBV10-1 and TRBJ1-1; D is perhaps TRBD1 (5 bases). Germline CDR1 WNHNN, CDR2 SYGVQD (reference sequence). Trimming stripped 5 bases from V and 7 bases from J, with 14 bases between. This CDR3 is 13 amino acids long. The CDR3 region is CASSPSGLDEAFF. The DNA for the CDR3 is TGCGCCAGCAGTCCATCGGGACTCGATGAAGCTTTCTTT.

CDR3 in amino acids: CASSMRTVSTDTQYF. CDR3 coding DNA: TGTGCCAGTAGTATGAGAACAGTAAGCACAGATACGCAGTATTTT. V usage is TRBV19 and J usage is TRBJ2-3; D is unclear. The germline CDR1 and CDR2 sequences are LNHDA and SQIVND (reference sequence). The V end was cut by 3 bases, the J end by 0 bases, with 10 bases between. The CDR3 has 15 residues.

V usage is TRBV27 and J usage is TRBJ1-1, with unresolved D. The CDR3 totals 14 residues. Germline CDR1 is MNHEY and CDR2 is SMNVEV (reference sequence). V was cut by 7 bases and J by 5 bases, with 17 bases left in between. The CDR3 DNA reads TGTGCCAGCACCGAAGGGAGGGTCCTGACTGAAGCTTTCTTT. This gives the protein CASTEGRVLTEAFF.

The rearrangement links TRBV10-3 to TRBJ2-7; 13 bases line up with TRBD2. The CDR3 length is 15 residues. J gave up 2 bases and V 10 bases, and 8 bases lay outside the gene matches. CDR1 is ENHRY, CDR2 SYGVKD, per germline. The chain's CDR3 is CATHPGLAGAYEQYF. CDR3 nucleotides: TGTGCCACCCATCCCGGACTAGCGGGAGCCTACGAGCAGTACTTC.

V gene TRBV6-1 combines with J gene TRBJ2-7; the match to TRBD1 covers 9 bases. Looked up from germline, CDR1 is MNHNS and CDR2 is SASEGT. Unmatched junction bases numbered 6, after V lost 6 bases and J lost 0 bases. This CDR3 region has 15 residues. DNA of the CDR3: TGTGCCAGCAGGAAGGGACAGGGCAACTCCTACGAGCAGTACTTC. This encodes CASRKGQGNSYEQYF.

The sample holds a few counts of this clone. CDR3 residues: CATGREGGLNNEQFF. The DNA of the CDR3 is TGTGCCACAGGACGGGAGGGAGGCTTAAACAATGAGCAGTTCTTC. The rearrangement uses TRBV15 and TRBJ2-1, with 8 bases lining up with TRBD2. Germline values: CDR1 LNHNV, CDR2 YYDKDF (reference sequence). Germline trimming cut 9 bases from V and 5 bases from J; bases unmatched to any gene: 12. This CDR3 is built from 15 residues.

This clone was seen at least ten times. The V call is TRBV19, the J call TRBJ1-4, with D perhaps matching TRBD1 (6 bases). Looked up from germline, CDR1 is LNHDA and CDR2 is SQIVND (reference sequence). CDR3 length equals 15 residues. Trimming left V 4 bases short and J 7 bases short, with 16 bases between. CDR3 nucleotide sequence: TGTGCCAGTAGTAGCGGGGGGCGCGGCGGTGAAAAACTGTTTTTT. Its translation is CASSSGGRGGEKLFF.

This rearrangement joins TRBV27 to TRBJ2-7; tentative D call: TRBD2 (7 bases). Germline CDR1 MNHEY, CDR2 SMNVEV (reference sequence). Trimming stripped 5 bases from V and 6 bases from J, with 29 bases between. This CDR3 is built from 18 residues. CDR3 sequence: CASSPLSPGTYREGEQYF. The CDR3 DNA follows: TGTGCCAGCAGTCCACTAAGCCCCGGGACCTACAGGGAGGGCGAGCAGTACTTC.

The chain links TRBV10-3 to TRBJ1-5; D might be TRBD1 (6 bases). Between the trimmed V and J ends, which lost 6 bases and 1 base, there was a span of 13 bases. The CDR3 is 15 residues long. Germline V CDR1 and CDR2: ENHRY, SYGVKD. The DNA of the CDR3 is TGTGCCATCAGGGCCCGGGACACAAGCAATCAGCCCCAGCATTTT. Translated: CAIRARDTSNQPQHF.

This clone turned up a few times. The rearrangement joins TRBV4-3 to TRBJ1-1; 7 bases align to TRBD1. The CDR3 extends over 15 amino acids. J lost 4 bases, V lost 2 bases, and 7 bases had no gene match. Germline V gives CDR1 LGHNA, CDR2 YSLEER. DNA for the CDR3: TGCGCCAGCAGCCAACCGGGACAGCGATCCACTGAAGCTTTCTTT. Translating it yields CASSQPGQRSTEAFF.

The chain is built from TRBV20-1 and TRBJ2-5; D unresolved. The CDR3 totals 11 residues. The germline V and J ends were trimmed by 7 bases and 2 bases, with 8 bases remaining between them. Germline CDR1 is DFQATT and CDR2 is SNEGSKA (reference sequence). CDR3 DNA: TGCAGTGGACTCATTCAAGAGACCCAGTACTTC. Translating gives CSGLIQETQYF.